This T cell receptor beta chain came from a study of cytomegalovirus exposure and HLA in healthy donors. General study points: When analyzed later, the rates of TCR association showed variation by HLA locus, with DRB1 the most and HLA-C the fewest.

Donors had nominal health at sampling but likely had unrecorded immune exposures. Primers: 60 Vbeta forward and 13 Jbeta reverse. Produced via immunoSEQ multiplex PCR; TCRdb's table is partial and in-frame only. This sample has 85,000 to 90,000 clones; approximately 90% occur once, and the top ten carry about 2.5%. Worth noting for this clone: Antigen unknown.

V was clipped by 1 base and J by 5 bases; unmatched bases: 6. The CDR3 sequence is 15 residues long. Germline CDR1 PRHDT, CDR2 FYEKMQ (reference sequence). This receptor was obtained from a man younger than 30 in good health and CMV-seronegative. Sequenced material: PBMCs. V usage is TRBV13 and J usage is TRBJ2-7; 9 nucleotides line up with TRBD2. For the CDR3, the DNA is TGTGCCAGCAGCTTAGTTGCGGGAGGGCCTAACGAGCAGTACTTC. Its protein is CASSLVAGGPNEQYF. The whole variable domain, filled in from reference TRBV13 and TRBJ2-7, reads AAGVIQSPRHLIKEKRETATLKCYPIPRHDTVYWYQQGPGQDPQFLISFYEKMQSDKGSIPDRFSAQQFSDYHSELNMSSLELGDSALYFCASSLVAGGPNEQYFGPGTRLTVT.